The T cell receptor (beta chain) described here comes from a study of blood T cell repertoires in COVID-19. Overall study: PBMCs, B-cell-depleted T cells, or T cells provided the cDNA or gDNA that made up the material.

In its sample, this clone was seen a few times. Trimming removed 3 bases from V and 6 bases from J, with 15 bases in between. There are 15 residues in the CDR3. Germline values: CDR1 MNHNS, CDR2 SASEGT. TCRdb's table, derived via immunoSEQ multiplex PCR, lists solely in-frame clones and lacks some. The sample has roughly 380,000 clones, less than 85% seen once. Specimen: peripheral blood. The V and J genes are TRBV6-1 and TRBJ2-1; D unclear. This sequence was found in a woman under 30 with acute or convalescent COVID-19. Written as DNA, the CDR3 is TGTGCCAGCAGTGAGAGACGTCAACCTAGCAATGAGCAGTTCTTC. Protein product: CASSERRQPSNEQFF.